These T cell receptor delta chains were read from a single sample in a study of γδ T cells in repeated Plasmodium falciparum infection. TCRdb called clones anew from the multiplex PCR reads with CATT. This table has approximately 60,000 delta-chain clones, around 1.7% appearing once. The sample taken for sequencing was gamma-delta T cells from blood. These receptors all stem from a pool of human donors (malaria-infected and uninfected, not separated). Each CDR3 is given with its conserved first and last residue. Each record gives: V gene, D gene, J gene, clone size, CDR3 protein, CDR3 DNA. D genes are given only for firm matches. Where a row states a size, it is once, few, many or the class of an expanded clone; other rows omit it.

TRDV1	TRDD3	TRDJ1	few	CALGGCSYPSVILGDQPNTDKLIF	TGTGCTCTTGGGGGCTGTTCCTACCCGTCCGTGATACTGGGGGACCAACCTAACACCGATAAACTCATCTTT
TRDV1	.	TRDJ1	many	CALGEFLAGLGGQPWYTDKLIF	TGTGCTCTTGGGGAATTCTTGGCTGGCTTAGGGGGTCAGCCTTGGTACACCGATAAACTCATCTTT
TRDV1	TRDD3	TRDJ1	medium-sized	CALEVGAGGFSTDKLIF	TGTGCTCTTGAGGTCGGGGCTGGGGGATTCTCTACCGATAAACTCATCTTT
TRDV1	.	TRDJ1	medium-sized	CALGVLGYLWGQLIF	TGTGCTCTTGGGGTCTTGGGGTACCTGTGGGGACAACTCATCTTT
TRDV3	TRDD3	TRDJ1	many	CASPIFLSPGGYITDKLIF	TGTGCCTCCCCTATCTTTCTTTCCCCTGGGGGATACATAACCGATAAACTCATCTTT
TRDV1	TRDD3	TRDJ1	many	CALGEQFQYWGIRDIKLIF	TGTGCTCTTGGGGAACAGTTCCAGTACTGGGGGATACGCGATATCAAACTCATCTTT
TRDV1	TRDD3	TRDJ1	medium-sized	CALGKASAYWGIPIFTDKLIF	TGTGCTCTTGGGAAGGCCTCTGCGTACTGGGGGATACCCATCTTCACCGATAAACTCATCTTT
TRDV1	TRDD3	TRDJ1	many	CALGKGSYESTGGFYLYTDKLIF	TGTGCTCTTGGGAAAGGGTCCTACGAATCGACTGGGGGATTCTACCTGTACACCGATAAACTCATCTTT
TRDV1	.	TRDJ1	medium-sized	CALGEIEYTDKLIF	TGTGCTCTTGGGGAGATAGAGTACACCGATAAACTCATCTTT
TRDV1	.	TRDJ1	many	CALGELRISWPGRLIF	TGTGCTCTTGGGGAACTCCGAATCTCCTGGCCCGGGAGACTCATCTTT
TRDV1	TRDD3	TRDJ1	medium-sized	CALWEFGGSYTDKLIF	TGTGCTCTTTGGGAATTTGGGGGATCCTACACCGATAAACTCATCTTT
TRDV1	TRDD3	TRDJ1	many	CALGERLRGIPDKLIF	TGTGCTCTTGGGGAACGCCTACGGGGGATACCCGATAAACTCATCTTT
TRDV1	.	TRDJ1	medium-sized	CALGESNSGILSDKLIF	TGTGCTCTTGGGGAATCAAACTCTGGGATCCTTTCCGATAAACTCATCTTT
TRDV1	.	TRDJ1	medium-sized	CALGDLTSADKLIF	TGTGCTCTTGGGGATTTAACCAGTGCCGATAAACTCATCTTT
TRDV3	.	TRDJ1	medium-sized	CAFGTFLRGYAGSTDKLIF	TGTGCCTTCGGTACCTTCCTACGGGGATACGCCGGTTCCACCGATAAACTCATCTTT
TRDV2	TRDD3	TRDJ1	many	CACDTPYQAFKGDSDTDKLIF	TGTGCCTGTGACACCCCTTATCAGGCCTTCAAGGGGGATTCTGACACCGATAAACTCATCTTT
TRDV1	TRDD2	TRDJ1	medium-sized	CALLPTPSPYTDKLIF	TGTGCTCTCCTTCCTACCCCATCCCCTTACACCGATAAACTCATCTTT
TRDV1	.	TRDJ1	medium-sized	CALAIRYKRSTDKLIF	TGTGCTCTCGCCATTAGGTATAAGCGATCCACCGATAAACTCATCTTT
TRDV1	TRDD3	TRDJ1	many	CAIGEVPPEMILGDNIDKLIF	TGTGCTATTGGGGAAGTTCCTCCCGAAATGATACTGGGGGATAATATCGATAAACTAATCTTT
TRDV1	TRDD3	TRDJ1	few	CALGEFEPRFSDPWGIRRDCDKLIF	TGTGCTCTTGGGGAATTCGAACCCCGTTTCTCGGATCCGTGGGGGATAAGAAGGGACTGCGATAAACTCATCTTT
TRDV1	TRDD3	TRDJ1	large	CALGDLISYWGIRHTDKLIF	TGTGCTCTTGGGGATCTCATTTCGTACTGGGGGATACGGCACACCGATAAACTCATCTTT
TRDV2	TRDD2	TRDJ1	medium-sized	CACDNPAFLDCGYTDKLIF	TGTGCCTGTGATAATCCCGCCTTCCTTGACTGCGGGTACACCGATAAACTCATCTTT
TRDV1	TRDD3	TRDJ1	many	CALGELCNFSFTGGYRTDKLIF	TGTGCTCTTGGGGAATTATGTAACTTCTCCTTCACTGGGGGATACAGAACCGATAAACTCATCTTT
TRDV1	TRDD3	TRDJ1	many	CALGEGAPSWYWGTSQGKLIF	TGTGCTCTTGGGGAGGGGGCCCCCTCGTGGTACTGGGGGACATCGCAGGGTAAACTCATCTTT
TRDV1	.	TRDJ1	many	CALGVPTLFRPGRYERYADKLIF	TGTGCTCTTGGGGTCCCTACCCTTTTTCGCCCTGGGAGATACGAGAGGTACGCCGATAAACTCATCTTT
TRDV1	.	TRDJ1	many	CALGELGKTYVLSDKLIF	TGTGCTCTTGGGGAGCTTGGGAAAACCTACGTATTATCCGATAAACTCATCTTT
TRDV1	TRDD3	TRDJ1	many	CALGSNFWVWGILPADKLIF	TGTGCTCTTGGGTCCAATTTTTGGGTGTGGGGGATACTCCCAGCCGATAAACTCATCTTT
TRDV2	TRDD3	TRDJ1	medium-sized	CACGKHFLMRGIRSRGCTDKLIF	TGTGCCTGTGGCAAACACTTCCTAATGAGGGGGATACGCTCCCGGGGTTGCACCGATAAACTCATCTTT
TRDV1	TRDD3	TRDJ1	many	CALGDPFRGWGIGYTDKLIF	TGTGCTCTTGGGGATCCCTTTCGGGGCTGGGGGATAGGATACACCGATAAACTCATCTTT
TRDV1	.	TRDJ1	.	CALGDTAEYTDRLIF	TGTGCTCTTGGGGACACTGCGGAGTACACCGATAGACTCATCTTT
TRDV1	TRDD3	TRDJ1	many	CALVNRVPVWGIPADKLIF	TGTGCTCTTGTGAATAGGGTTCCGGTCTGGGGGATACCGGCCGATAAACTCATCTTT
TRDV1	.	TRDJ1	many	CALGEGESAWVPGLIF	TGTGCTCTTGGGGAAGGAGAATCCGCGTGGGTACCCGGACTCATCTTT
TRDV1	TRDD2	TRDJ1	many	CALGDQPSYDWGFVYTDKLIF	TGTGCTCTTGGGGACCAACCTTCCTACGACTGGGGATTCGTGTACACCGATAAACTCATCTTT
TRDV3	.	TRDJ1	many	CASVKWWAPPRYTDKLIF	TGTGCCTCAGTTAAGTGGTGGGCCCCCCCGAGGTACACCGATAAACTCATCTTT
TRDV2	TRDD3	TRDJ1	medium-sized	CACDPYWGIRGGTDKLIF	TGTGCCTGTGACCCGTACTGGGGGATACGCGGGGGTACCGATAAACTCATCTTT
TRDV1	TRDD3	TRDJ1	medium-sized	CALVPPGGYDRKLIF	TGTGCTCTGGTCCCACCCGGGGGATACGACCGTAAACTCATCTTT
TRDV1	TRDD3	TRDJ1	many	CALGELFHWGINTDKLIF	TGTGCTCTTGGGGAACTATTTCACTGGGGGATAAACACCGATAAACTCATCTTT
TRDV1	TRDD3	TRDJ1	medium-sized	CALAGYWGIEELIF	TGTGCTCTCGCGGGCTACTGGGGGATTGAGGAACTCATCTTT
TRDV1	.	TRDJ1	many	CALGETHLFISHAYTDKLIF	TGTGCTCTTGGGGAAACCCACCTATTTATCTCGCATGCGTACACCGATAAACTCATCTTT
TRDV1	TRDD3	TRDJ1	many	CALGELLGVHTDKLIF	TGTGCTCTTGGGGAACTGCTGGGGGTCCACACCGATAAACTCATCTTT
TRDV1	TRDD3	TRDJ1	many	CALGELKAFYWGIRALGTDKLIF	TGTGCTCTTGGGGAACTGAAGGCCTTCTACTGGGGGATACGGGCTCTAGGCACCGATAAACTCATCTTT
TRDV1	.	TRDJ1	few	CALGPSRGPLGGWRDTDKLIF	TGTGCTCTTGGGCCATCGCGAGGGCCCCTGGGAGGGTGGCGGGACACCGATAAACTCATCTTT
TRDV2	TRDD3	TRDJ1	medium-sized	CACDPMIPHRGIRRSYSKLIF	TGTGCCTGTGACCCTATGATTCCCCACCGGGGGATACGAAGATCCTACTCGAAACTCATCTTT
TRDV3	TRDD3	TRDJ1	many	CAYRAFPLYWGIRRADKLIF	TGTGCCTATCGGGCCTTCCCTCTATACTGGGGGATACGAAGGGCCGATAAACTCATCTTT
TRDV2	.	TRDJ1	medium-sized	CAWAYGGSYTDKLIF	TGTGCCTGGGCCTACGGAGGGTCGTACACCGATAAACTCATCTTT
TRDV1	.	TRDJ1	many	CALGEPHQRCRPTDQLIF	TGTGCTCTTGGGGAACCCCACCAAAGATGCCGCCCCACCGATCAACTCATCTTT
TRDV3	TRDD3	TRDJ1	medium-sized	CARVSPTVYWGIRSIDKLIF	TGTGCCCGGGTGAGTCCTACCGTATACTGGGGGATACGCTCCATCGATAAACTCATCTTT
TRDV1	.	TRDJ1	many	CALGERRRYGDKLIF	TGTGCTCTTGGGGAACGGAGAAGGTATGGCGATAAACTCATCTTT
TRDV2	.	TRDJ2	large	CACDTVLGTNLTAQLFF	TGTGCCTGTGACACCGTACTGGGAACGAACCTGACAGCACAACTCTTCTTT
TRDV1	TRDD2	TRDJ1	medium-sized	CALGETQITSYAGDTLTAKLIF	TGTGCTCTTGGGGAAACCCAAATTACTTCCTACGCGGGGGACACCCTCACCGCTAAACTCATCTTT
TRDV1	TRDD3	TRDJ1	many	CALGELSNRPTLGDTDKLIF	TGTGCTCTTGGGGAACTAAGTAACCGGCCTACCCTGGGGGATACTGACAAACTCATCTTT
TRDV1	TRDD3	TRDJ1	medium-sized	CALGGATTGGSFYTDKLIF	TGTGCTCTTGGGGGGGCTACGACTGGGGGATCATTCTACACCGATAAACTCATCTTT
TRDV3	TRDD3	TRDJ1	many	CAFRLAGGSNTDKLIF	TGTGCCTTTAGACTGGCTGGGGGATCCAACACCGATAAACTCATCTTT
TRDV1	TRDD3	TRDJ2	.	CALGEPFLQTGGYGMTAQLFF	TGTGCTCTTGGAGAACCTTTCCTCCAGACTGGGGGATACGGGATGACAGCACAACTCTTCTTT